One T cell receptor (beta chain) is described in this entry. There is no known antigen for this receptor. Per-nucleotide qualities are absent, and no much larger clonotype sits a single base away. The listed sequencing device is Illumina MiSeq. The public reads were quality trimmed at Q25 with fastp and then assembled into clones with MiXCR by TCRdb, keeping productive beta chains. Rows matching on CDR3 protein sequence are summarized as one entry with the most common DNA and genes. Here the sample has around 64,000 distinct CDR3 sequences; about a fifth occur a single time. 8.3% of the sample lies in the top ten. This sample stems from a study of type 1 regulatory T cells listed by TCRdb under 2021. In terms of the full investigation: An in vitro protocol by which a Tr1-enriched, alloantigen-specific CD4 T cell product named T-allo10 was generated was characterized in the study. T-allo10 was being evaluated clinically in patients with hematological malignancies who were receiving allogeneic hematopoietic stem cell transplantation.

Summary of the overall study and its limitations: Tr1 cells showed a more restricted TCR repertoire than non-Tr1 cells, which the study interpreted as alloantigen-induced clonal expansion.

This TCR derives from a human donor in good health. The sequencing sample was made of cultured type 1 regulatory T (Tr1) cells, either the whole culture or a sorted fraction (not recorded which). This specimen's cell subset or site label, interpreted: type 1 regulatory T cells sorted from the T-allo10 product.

The CDR3 has the sequence CASSYGVGSPLHF. At the DNA level, the sequence is TGTGCCAGCAGTTATGGAGTTGGTTCACCCCTCCACTTT. The chain is made from TRBV12-3 or TRBV12-4 and TRBJ1-6, with the D gene not clear enough to name. Inclusive of the bounding cysteine and phenylalanine, the CDR3 is 13 residues long. Just CDR3 DNA is preserved here, 39 bases in frame from base 1. V gives up 4 bases and J gives up 9 bases, and the segment between their germline ends measures 10 bases.